The TCR beta chain under discussion was sequenced for a study of T cells in Graves' hyperthyroidism and ophthalmopathy. Study conclusions and caveats: The model made its ophthalmopathy prediction, and onset followed a median about 6.8 months later.

V lost 3 bases to trimming and J lost 2 bases, with 10 bases between them. Looked up from germline, CDR1 is SQVTM and CDR2 is ANQGSEA. The CDR3 sequence is 14 residues long. This clonotype appeared a few times. The antigen is not known. The TCR beta CDR3 regions underwent amplification using RNA transcripts as the source. The TCR CDR3 was amplified in a first-round RT-PCR using the HTBI primer set. TCRdb fed the multiplex PCR reads into MiXCR, producing one record per CDR3 protein. Of roughly 280,000 distinct CDR3 sequences listed, 20% to 25% are singletons. Disease duration was under 3 months in the ophthalmopathy patients, who also had a Clinical Activity Score of at least 3 and a NOSPECS grade of at least 4.

The sample was blood. The chain recombines TRBV29-1 with TRBJ2-2; TRBD2 might be the D (7 bases). The sequence derives from a man aged 25-40 years with Graves' ophthalmopathy. The CDR3 spells CSVERGGNTGELFF. The CDR3 DNA reads as TGCAGCGTTGAGAGGGGGGGCAACACCGGGGAGCTGTTTTTT.